This T cell receptor (beta chain) emerged from a study of Graves' ophthalmopathy and Graves' hyperthyroidism. Turning to the study itself: Peripheral blood sampling preceded any treatment and occurred at initial diagnosis. Study-level findings and limits: A model of 13 signatures distinguished ophthalmopathy from stable hyperthyroidism at 85% to 90% sensitivity and nearly 83% specificity.

With a duration under 3 months, ophthalmopathy in the donors showed moderate-to-severe activity, CAS ≥3 and NOSPECS ≥4. Patients were excluded if they had other autoimmune diseases or uncontrolled infections, and likewise if pregnancy or lactation applied. The authors amplified TCR beta CDR3 regions from RNA transcripts. HTBI primers were employed in first-round RT-PCR, then a second-round multiplex PCR followed. Via MiXCR, TCRdb re-called the multiplex PCR reads, giving one row per CDR3 protein. This table holds 200,000 to 300,000 distinct CDR3 sequences, around 50% found once. The V gene lost 4 bases and the J gene lost 3 bases, with 10 bases spanning the gap. Germline loops: CDR1 SQVTM, CDR2 ANQGSEA. This CDR3 region has 12 residues. This clonotype was observed a few times. Its antigen remains unidentified.

The V call is TRBV29-1, the J call TRBJ2-7, with D perhaps matching TRBD1 or TRBD2 (5 bases each). The source material was peripheral blood. This clonotype was obtained from an adult man with Graves' ophthalmopathy. The CDR3 DNA sequence: TGCAGCGTTGGGGACCAGAGCTACGAGCAGTACTTC. This encodes CSVGDQSYEQYF.